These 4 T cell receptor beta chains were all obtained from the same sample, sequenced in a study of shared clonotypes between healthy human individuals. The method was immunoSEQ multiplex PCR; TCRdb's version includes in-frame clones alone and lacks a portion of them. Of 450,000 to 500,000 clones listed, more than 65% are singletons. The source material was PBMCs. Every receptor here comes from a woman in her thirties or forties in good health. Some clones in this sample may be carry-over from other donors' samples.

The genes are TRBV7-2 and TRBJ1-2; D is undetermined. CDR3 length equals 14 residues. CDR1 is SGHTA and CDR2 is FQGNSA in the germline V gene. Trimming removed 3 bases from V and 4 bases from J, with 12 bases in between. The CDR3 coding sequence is TGTGCCAGCAGCTTCCATCGCTTGGGCTATGGCTACACCTTC. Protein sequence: CASSFHRLGYGYTF. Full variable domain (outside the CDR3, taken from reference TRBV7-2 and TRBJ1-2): GAGVSQSPSNKVTEKGKDVELRCDPISGHTALYWYRQSLGQGLEFLIYFQGNSAPDKSGLPSDRFSAERTGGSVSTLTIQRTQQEDSAVYLCASSFHRLGYGYTFGSGTRLTVV.

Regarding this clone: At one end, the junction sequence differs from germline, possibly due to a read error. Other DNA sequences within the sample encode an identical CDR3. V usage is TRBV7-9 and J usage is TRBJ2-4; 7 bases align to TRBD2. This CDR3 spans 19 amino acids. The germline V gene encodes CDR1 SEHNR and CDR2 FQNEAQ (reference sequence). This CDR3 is CASSFPRENLSTPKNIQYF. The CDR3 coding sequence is TGTGCAAGCAGTTTCCCGCGGGAGAACCTTAGTACCCCAAAAAACATTCAGTACTTC.

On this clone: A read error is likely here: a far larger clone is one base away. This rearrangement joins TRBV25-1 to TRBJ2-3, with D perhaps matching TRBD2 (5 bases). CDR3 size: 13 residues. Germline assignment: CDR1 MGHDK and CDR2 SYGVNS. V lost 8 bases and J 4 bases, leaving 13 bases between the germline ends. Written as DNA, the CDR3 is TGTGCCAGCGGTGCCGGAGGAGCAGATACGCAGTATTTT. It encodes CASGAGGADTQYF.

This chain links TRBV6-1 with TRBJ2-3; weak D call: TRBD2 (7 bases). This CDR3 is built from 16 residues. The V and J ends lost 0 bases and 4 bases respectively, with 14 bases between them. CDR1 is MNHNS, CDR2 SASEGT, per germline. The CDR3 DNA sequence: TGTGCCAGCAGTGAAGCGCTAGGGGGGGGATCAGATACGCAGTATTTT. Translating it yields CASSEALGGGSDTQYF.